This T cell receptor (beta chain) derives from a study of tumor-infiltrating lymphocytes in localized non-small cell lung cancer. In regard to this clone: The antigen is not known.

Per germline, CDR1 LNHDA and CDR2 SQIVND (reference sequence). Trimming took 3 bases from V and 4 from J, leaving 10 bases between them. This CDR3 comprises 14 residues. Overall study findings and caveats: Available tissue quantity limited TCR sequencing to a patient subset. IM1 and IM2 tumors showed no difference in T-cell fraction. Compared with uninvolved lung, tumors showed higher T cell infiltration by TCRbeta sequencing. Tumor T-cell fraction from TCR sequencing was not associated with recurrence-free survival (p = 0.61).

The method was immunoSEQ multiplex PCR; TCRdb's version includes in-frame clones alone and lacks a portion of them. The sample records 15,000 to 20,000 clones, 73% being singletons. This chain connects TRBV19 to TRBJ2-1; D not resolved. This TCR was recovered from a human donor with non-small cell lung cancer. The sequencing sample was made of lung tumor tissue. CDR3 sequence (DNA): TGTGCCAGTAGTATTAGCCCCTATTACAATGAGCAGTTCTTC. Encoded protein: CASSISPYYNEQFF.